This is a list of T cell receptor beta chains from one sample in a study of cytomegalovirus exposure and HLA in healthy donors. Using immunoSEQ multiplex PCR, the repertoire was profiled, and TCRdb retains in-frame clones only, with some absent. The table includes 70,000 to 80,000 clones, roughly 95% detected once. Sequencing was done on a sample of PBMCs. The receptors shown here come from a woman aged 18-29 years in good health and CMV-seropositive. The conserved cysteine and the conserved F or W are not part of the CDR3 here. Fields, in order: V gene, J gene, CDR3 protein.

v_call: TRBV28; j_call: TRBJ1-2; cdr3_aa: ASSAYALRTGGYGYT
v_call: TRBV7-2; j_call: TRBJ1-5; cdr3_aa: ASSLGGQGASQPQH
v_call: TRBV5-1; j_call: TRBJ2-3; cdr3_aa: ASSSTSTDTQY
v_call: TRBV6-4; j_call: TRBJ2-1; cdr3_aa: ASSPTGFTGLAGGNEQF
v_call: TRBV28; j_call: TRBJ2-5; cdr3_aa: ASGADPGQGIETQY
v_call: TRBV11-2; j_call: TRBJ1-1; cdr3_aa: ASSYTYRGNTEAF
v_call: TRBV20-1; j_call: TRBJ1-2; cdr3_aa: SEARGGGYT
v_call: TRBV11-2; j_call: TRBJ2-7; cdr3_aa: ASSPRSLGTYEQY
v_call: TRBV9; j_call: TRBJ2-3; cdr3_aa: ASSLTSGSVSDTQY
v_call: TRBV7-9; j_call: TRBJ2-7; cdr3_aa: ASSKTEHYEQY
v_call: TRBV7-2; j_call: TRBJ2-1; cdr3_aa: ASSQRDRVYNEQF
v_call: TRBV6-5; j_call: TRBJ1-4; cdr3_aa: ASSFQGSPREKLF
v_call: TRBV5-1; j_call: TRBJ1-4; cdr3_aa: ASSFYRVGEKLF
v_call: TRBV28; j_call: TRBJ1-2; cdr3_aa: ASSLTRNYGYT
v_call: TRBV5-5; j_call: TRBJ2-3; cdr3_aa: ASSFGTSGRSDTQY
v_call: TRBV28; j_call: TRBJ1-1; cdr3_aa: ASSPRDRVNTEAF
v_call: TRBV5-1; j_call: TRBJ2-1; cdr3_aa: ASSRLAGAGNEQF
v_call: TRBV28; j_call: TRBJ2-7; cdr3_aa: ASSLSGKGREQY
v_call: TRBV11-1; j_call: TRBJ1-6; cdr3_aa: ASSLDLAEYNSPLH
v_call: TRBV15; j_call: TRBJ2-1; cdr3_aa: ATSRAIAGAGNEQF
v_call: TRBV11-2; j_call: TRBJ2-1; cdr3_aa: ASSLLQGEGNEQF
v_call: TRBV11-3; j_call: TRBJ1-6; cdr3_aa: ASSLAGEAYNSPLH
v_call: TRBV5-1; j_call: TRBJ1-1; cdr3_aa: ASSLITQGDEAF
v_call: TRBV11-2; j_call: TRBJ1-2; cdr3_aa: ASSLAPGGGYGYT
v_call: TRBV5-6; j_call: TRBJ1-2; cdr3_aa: ASIRTGGPLGYT
v_call: TRBV15; j_call: TRBJ1-1; cdr3_aa: ATSRGQGNTEAF
v_call: TRBV15; j_call: TRBJ1-1; cdr3_aa: ATSRELGETEAF
v_call: TRBV28; j_call: TRBJ1-1; cdr3_aa: ASSWRGNTEAF
v_call: TRBV5-1; j_call: TRBJ2-7; cdr3_aa: ASSLFGSAYEQY
v_call: TRBV2; j_call: TRBJ2-3; cdr3_aa: ASRPYGRTTDTQY
v_call: TRBV10-2; j_call: TRBJ2-2; cdr3_aa: ATLAGELF
v_call: TRBV14; j_call: TRBJ1-2; cdr3_aa: ASSRDRVAYT
v_call: TRBV28; j_call: TRBJ1-2; cdr3_aa: ASTLGGTGYYGYT
v_call: TRBV15; j_call: TRBJ2-3; cdr3_aa: ATLAGVTTDTQY